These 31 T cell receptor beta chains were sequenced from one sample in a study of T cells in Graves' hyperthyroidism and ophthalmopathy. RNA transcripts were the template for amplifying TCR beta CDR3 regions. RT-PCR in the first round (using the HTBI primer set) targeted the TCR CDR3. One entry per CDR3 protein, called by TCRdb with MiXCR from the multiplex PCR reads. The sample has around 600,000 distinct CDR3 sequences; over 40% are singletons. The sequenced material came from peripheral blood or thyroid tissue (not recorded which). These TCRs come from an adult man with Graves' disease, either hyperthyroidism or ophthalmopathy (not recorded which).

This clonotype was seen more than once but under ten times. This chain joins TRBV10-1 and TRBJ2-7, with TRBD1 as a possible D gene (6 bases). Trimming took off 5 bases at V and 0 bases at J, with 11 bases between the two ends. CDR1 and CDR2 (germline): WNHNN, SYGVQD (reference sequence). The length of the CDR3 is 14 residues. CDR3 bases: TGCGCCAGCAGTTTAGACAGGTTCTCCTACGAGCAGTACTTC. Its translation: CASSLDRFSYEQYF.

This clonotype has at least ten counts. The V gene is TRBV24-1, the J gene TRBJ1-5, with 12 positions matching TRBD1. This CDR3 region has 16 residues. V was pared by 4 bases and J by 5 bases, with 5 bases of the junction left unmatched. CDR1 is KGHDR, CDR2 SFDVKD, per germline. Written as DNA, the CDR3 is TGTGCCACCAGTGAGTCCGGGACAGGGGGCTATCAGCCCCAGCATTTT. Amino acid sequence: CATSESGTGGYQPQHF.

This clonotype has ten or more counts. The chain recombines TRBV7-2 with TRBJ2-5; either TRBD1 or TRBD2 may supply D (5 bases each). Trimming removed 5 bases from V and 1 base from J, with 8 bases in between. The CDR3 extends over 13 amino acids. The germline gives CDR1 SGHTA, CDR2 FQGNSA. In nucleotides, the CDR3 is TGTGCCAGCAGCGTCGGGACCCAAGAGACCCAGTACTTC. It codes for CASSVGTQETQYF. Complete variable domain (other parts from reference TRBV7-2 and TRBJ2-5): GAGVSQSPSNKVTEKGKDVELRCDPISGHTALYWYRQSLGQGLEFLIYFQGNSAPDKSGLPSDRFSAERTGGSVSTLTIQRTQQEDSAVYLCASSVGTQETQYFGPGTRLLVL.

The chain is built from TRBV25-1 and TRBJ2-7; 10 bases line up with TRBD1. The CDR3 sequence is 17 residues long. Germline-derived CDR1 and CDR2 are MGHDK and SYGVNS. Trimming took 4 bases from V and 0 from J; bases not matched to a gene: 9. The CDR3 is CASSATQRDRGSYEQYF. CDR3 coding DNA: TGTGCCAGCAGTGCCACTCAGCGGGACAGGGGCTCCTACGAGCAGTACTTC.

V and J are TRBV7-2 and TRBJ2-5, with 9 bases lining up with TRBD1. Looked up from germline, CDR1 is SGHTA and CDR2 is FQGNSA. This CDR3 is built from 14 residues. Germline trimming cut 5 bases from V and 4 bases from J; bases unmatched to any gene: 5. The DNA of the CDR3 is TGTGCCAGCAGCCACCGGACAGGGGTAGAGACCCAGTACTTC. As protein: CASSHRTGVETQYF.

CDR3 sequence: CASSLVQGVGNQPQHF. The DNA of the CDR3 is TGTGCCAGCAGCTTAGTTCAGGGAGTAGGCAATCAGCCCCAGCATTTT. V and J are TRBV11-3 and TRBJ1-5, with D possibly matching TRBD1 (5 bases). This CDR3 has 16 amino acids. Per the germline V gene, CDR1 is SGHNT and CDR2 is YENEEA. The V gene lost 1 base and the J gene lost 2 bases, with 12 bases spanning the gap.

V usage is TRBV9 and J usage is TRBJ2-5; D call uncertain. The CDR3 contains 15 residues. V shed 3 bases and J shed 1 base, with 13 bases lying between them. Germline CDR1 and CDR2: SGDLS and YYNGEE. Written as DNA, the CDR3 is TGTGCCAGCAGCGCAGTTGGGTCGATCCAAGAGACCCAGTACTTC. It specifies CASSAVGSIQETQYF.

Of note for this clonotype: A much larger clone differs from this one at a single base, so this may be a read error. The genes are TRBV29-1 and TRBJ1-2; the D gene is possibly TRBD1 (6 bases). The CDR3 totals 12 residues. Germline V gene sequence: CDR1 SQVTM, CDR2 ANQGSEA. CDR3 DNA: TGCGGCGTCCAACAGGGTGGCTATGGCTACACCTTC. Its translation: CGVQQGGYGYTF.

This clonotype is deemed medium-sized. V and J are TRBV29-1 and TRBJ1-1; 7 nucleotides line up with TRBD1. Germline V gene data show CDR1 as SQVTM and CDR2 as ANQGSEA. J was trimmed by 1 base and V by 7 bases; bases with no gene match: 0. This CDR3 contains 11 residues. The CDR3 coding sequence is TGCAGCGGGGACAGGAACACTGAAGCTTTCTTT. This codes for CSGDRNTEAFF.

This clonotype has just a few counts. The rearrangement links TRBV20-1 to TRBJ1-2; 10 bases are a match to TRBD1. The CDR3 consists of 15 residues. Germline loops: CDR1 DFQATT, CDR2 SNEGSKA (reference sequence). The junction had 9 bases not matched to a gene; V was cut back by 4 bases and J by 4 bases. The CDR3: CSATGDRGRSYGYTF. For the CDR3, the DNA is TGCAGTGCTACAGGTGACAGGGGGCGTAGCTATGGCTACACCTTC.

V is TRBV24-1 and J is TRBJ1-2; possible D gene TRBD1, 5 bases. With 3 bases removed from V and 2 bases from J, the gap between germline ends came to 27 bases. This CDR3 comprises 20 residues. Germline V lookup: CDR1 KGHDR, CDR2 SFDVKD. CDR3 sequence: CATSDLRSGTPSPGNYGYTF. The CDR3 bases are TGTGCCACCAGTGATCTAAGATCCGGGACTCCTTCGCCAGGGAACTATGGCTACACCTTC.

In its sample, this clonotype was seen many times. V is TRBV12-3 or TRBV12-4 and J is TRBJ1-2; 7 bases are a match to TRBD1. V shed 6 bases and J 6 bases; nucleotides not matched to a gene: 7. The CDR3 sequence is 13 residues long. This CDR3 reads CASRRTGEDGYTF. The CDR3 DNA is TGTGCCAGCAGGCGCACAGGGGAAGATGGCTACACCTTC.

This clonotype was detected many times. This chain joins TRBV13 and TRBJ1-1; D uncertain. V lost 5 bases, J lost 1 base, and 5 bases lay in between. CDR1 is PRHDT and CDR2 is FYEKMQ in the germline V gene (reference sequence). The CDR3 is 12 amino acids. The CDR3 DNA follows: TGTGCCAGCAGCCCTAAGAACACTGAAGCTTTCTTT. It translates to CASSPKNTEAFF.

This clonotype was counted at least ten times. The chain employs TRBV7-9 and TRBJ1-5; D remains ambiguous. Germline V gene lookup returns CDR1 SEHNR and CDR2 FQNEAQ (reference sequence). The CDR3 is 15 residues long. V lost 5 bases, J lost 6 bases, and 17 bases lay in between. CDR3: CASSLGWEGGQPQHF. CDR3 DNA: TGTGCCAGCAGCCTCGGTTGGGAGGGAGGTCAGCCCCAGCATTTT.

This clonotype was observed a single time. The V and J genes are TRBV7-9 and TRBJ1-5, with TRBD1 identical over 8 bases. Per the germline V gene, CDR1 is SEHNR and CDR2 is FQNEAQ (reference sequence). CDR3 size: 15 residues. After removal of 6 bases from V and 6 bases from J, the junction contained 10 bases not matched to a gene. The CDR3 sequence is CASSFGGQGGQPQHF. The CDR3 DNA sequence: TGTGCCAGCAGTTTCGGCGGACAGGGAGGTCAGCCCCAGCATTTT.

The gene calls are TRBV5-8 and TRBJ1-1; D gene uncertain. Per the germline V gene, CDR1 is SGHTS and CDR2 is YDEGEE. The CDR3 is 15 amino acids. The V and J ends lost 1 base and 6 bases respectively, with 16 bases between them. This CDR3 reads CASSLRDKGFPEAFF. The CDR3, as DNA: TGTGCCAGCAGCTTGCGTGACAAAGGGTTCCCTGAAGCTTTCTTT.

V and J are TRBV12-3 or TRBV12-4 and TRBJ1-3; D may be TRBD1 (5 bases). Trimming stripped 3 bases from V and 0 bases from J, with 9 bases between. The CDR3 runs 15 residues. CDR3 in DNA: TGTGCCAGCAGTTTGGGGCAGGACTCTGGAAACACCATATATTTT. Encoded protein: CASSLGQDSGNTIYF.

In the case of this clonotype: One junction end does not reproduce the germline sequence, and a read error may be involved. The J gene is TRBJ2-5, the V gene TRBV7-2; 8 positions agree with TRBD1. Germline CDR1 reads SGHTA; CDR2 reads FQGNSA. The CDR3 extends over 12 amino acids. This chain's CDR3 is CASSLWQGAQDF. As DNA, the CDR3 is TGTGCCAGCAGCTTATGGCAGGGGGCGCAGGACTTC.

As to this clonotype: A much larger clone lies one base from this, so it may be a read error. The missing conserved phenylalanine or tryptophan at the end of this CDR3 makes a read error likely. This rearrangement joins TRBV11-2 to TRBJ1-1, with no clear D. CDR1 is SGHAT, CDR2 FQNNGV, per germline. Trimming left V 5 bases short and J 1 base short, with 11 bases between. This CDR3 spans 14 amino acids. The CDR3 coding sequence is TGTGCCAGCAGCCTGGACGTGGGGAACACTGAAGCTTTCCTT. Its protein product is CASSLDVGNTEAFL.

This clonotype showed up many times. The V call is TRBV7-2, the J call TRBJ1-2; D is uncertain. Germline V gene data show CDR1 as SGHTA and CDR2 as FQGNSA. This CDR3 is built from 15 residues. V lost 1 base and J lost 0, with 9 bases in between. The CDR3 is CASSLDALANYGYTF. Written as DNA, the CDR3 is TGTGCCAGCAGCTTAGACGCCTTAGCTAACTATGGCTACACCTTC. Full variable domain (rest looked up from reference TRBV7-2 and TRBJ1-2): GAGVSQSPSNKVTEKGKDVELRCDPISGHTALYWYRQSLGQGLEFLIYFQGNSAPDKSGLPSDRFSAERTGGSVSTLTIQRTQQEDSAVYLCASSLDALANYGYTFGSGTRLTVV.

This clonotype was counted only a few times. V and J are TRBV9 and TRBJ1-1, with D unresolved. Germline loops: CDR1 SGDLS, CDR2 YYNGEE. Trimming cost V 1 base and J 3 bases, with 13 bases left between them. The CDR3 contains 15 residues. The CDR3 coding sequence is TGTGCCAGCAGCGTAATGGGGTCAACGGACACTGAAGCTTTCTTT. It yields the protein CASSVMGSTDTEAFF.

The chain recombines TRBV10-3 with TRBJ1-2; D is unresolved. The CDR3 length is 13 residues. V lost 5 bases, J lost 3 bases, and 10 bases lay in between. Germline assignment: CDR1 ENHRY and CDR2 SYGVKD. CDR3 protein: CAISPDVDYGYTF. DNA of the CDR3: TGTGCCATCAGTCCGGACGTAGACTATGGCTACACCTTC.

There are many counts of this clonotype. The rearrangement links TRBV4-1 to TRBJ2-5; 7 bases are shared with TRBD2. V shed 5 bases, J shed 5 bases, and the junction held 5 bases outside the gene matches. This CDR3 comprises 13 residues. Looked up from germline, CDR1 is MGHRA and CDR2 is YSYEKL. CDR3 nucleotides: TGCGCCAGCAGCGAGACTAGCTGGGAGACCCAGTACTTC. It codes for CASSETSWETQYF.

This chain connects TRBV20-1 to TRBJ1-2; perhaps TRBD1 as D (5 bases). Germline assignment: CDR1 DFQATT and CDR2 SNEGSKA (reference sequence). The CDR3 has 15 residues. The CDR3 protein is CSARLGDPVNYGYTF. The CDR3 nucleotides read TGCAGCGCACGCCTCGGGGACCCAGTTAACTATGGCTACACCTTC.

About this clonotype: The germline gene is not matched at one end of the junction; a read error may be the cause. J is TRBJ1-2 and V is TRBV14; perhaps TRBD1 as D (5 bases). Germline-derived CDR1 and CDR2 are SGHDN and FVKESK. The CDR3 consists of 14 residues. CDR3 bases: TGTGCCGGCAGCCAAGCTCAGGGTAATTATGGCTACACCTTC. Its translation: CAGSQAQGNYGYTF.

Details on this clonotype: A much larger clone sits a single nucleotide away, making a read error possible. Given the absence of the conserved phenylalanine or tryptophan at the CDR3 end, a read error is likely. In nucleotides, the CDR3 is TGTGCCAGCAGTGAACAGTTCACTGAAGCTTTCTGT. Translating it yields CASSEQFTEAFC. V gene TRBV2 combines with J gene TRBJ1-1; D unclear. From germline, CDR1 is SNHLY and CDR2 FYNNEI. Trimming pared 2 bases from V and 4 bases from J, leaving 5 bases between. CDR3 size: 12 residues.

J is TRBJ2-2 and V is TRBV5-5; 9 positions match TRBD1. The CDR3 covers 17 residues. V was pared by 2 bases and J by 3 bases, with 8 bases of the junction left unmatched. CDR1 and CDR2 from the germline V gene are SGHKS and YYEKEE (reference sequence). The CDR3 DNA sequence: TGTGCCAGCAGCTTTCCTGGACAGGGGCCCTACACCGGGGAGCTGTTTTTT. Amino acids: CASSFPGQGPYTGELFF.

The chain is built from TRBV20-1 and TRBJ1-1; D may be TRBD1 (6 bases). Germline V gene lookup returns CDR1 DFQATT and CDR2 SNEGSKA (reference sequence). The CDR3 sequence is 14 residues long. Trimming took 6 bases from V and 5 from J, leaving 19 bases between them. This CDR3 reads CSASNPGDGTEAFF. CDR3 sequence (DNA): TGCAGTGCCAGCAACCCAGGGGACGGGACTGAAGCTTTCTTT.

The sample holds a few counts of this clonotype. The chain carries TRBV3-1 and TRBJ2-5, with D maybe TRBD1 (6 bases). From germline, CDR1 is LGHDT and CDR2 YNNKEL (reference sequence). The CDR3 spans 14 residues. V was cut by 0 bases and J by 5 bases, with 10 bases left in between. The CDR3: CASSQDAGVETQYF. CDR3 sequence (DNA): TGTGCCAGCAGCCAAGATGCAGGGGTGGAGACCCAGTACTTC.

The CDR3 nucleotides read TGTGCCAGCAGGTTGGGACACACTGAAGCTTTCTTT. The encoded protein is CASRLGHTEAFF. The chain is built from TRBV2 and TRBJ1-1, with D tentatively TRBD1 (5 bases). Deletions cut 6 bases from V and 3 bases from J, with 8 bases between. The germline gives CDR1 SNHLY, CDR2 FYNNEI. The CDR3 runs to 12 residues. Filled out from reference TRBV2 and TRBJ1-1, the complete variable domain reads EPEVTQTPSHQVTQMGQEVILRCVPISNHLYFYWYRQILGQKVEFLVSFYNNEISEKSEIFDDQFSVERPDGSNFTLKIRSTKLEDSAMYFCASRLGHTEAFFGQGTRLTVV.

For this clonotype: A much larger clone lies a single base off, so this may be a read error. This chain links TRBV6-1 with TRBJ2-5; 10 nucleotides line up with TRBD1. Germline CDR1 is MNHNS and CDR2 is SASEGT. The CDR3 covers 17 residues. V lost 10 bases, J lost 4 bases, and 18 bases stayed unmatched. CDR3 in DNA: TGTGCCATCTGTGAGTCATTCAGACAGGGGGCAGGAGAGACCCAGTACTTC. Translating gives CAICESFRQGAGETQYF.